This T cell receptor beta chain appears in the sequencing data of a study of CD8+ T cells in alopecia areata listed by TCRdb under 2018. For context, the study as a whole: Treated patients were enrolled in an open-label pilot trial of oral tofacitinib, 5 to 10 mg twice daily, for moderate-to-severe alopecia areata. RNA was obtained with the PAXgene miRNA kit for fixed scalp, the miRNeasy kit for PBMCs, and the RNeasy kit for mouse skin. Patients stayed on tofacitinib for 6 to 18 months and then had 6 months of follow-up off drug so that delayed response and recurrence could be assessed. The SALT score, which quantifies the percentage of affected scalp surface area, was used to measure disease severity in treated patients. On the human side, TCRbeta sequencing was run on scalp tissue and on sorted CD4+ and CD8+ peripheral blood T cells from healthy controls and from alopecia areata patients with either patchy or totalis/universalis disease. TCRbeta CDR3 regions were amplified by immunoSEQ multiplex PCR with 35 Vbeta forward and 13 Jbeta reverse primers. Clonality in the scalp was compared among normal scalp (n=4), patchy alopecia areata scalp (n=8), and alopecia totalis/universalis scalp (n=8). Biopsies were taken from tofacitinib-treated patients at baseline and at 4 and 24 weeks of treatment, and a later scalp biopsy was taken in several of the tofacitinib-treated patients. The study used high-throughput TCRbeta sequencing to examine T cell clonal expansion in alopecia areata, in both the C3H/HeJ mouse model and human patients.

The sample's time point label is to be understood as: more than three weeks on oral tofacitinib. This specimen's treatment or condition label, per the study, means: oral pan-JAK inhibitor, 5-10 mg twice daily. From alopecia areata patients, peripheral blood was collected along with lesional scalp punch biopsies. After PBMCs were isolated by density centrifugation and stained for CD3, CD4 and CD8, a FACSAria was used to sort CD4+ and CD8+ T cells. Points the paper makes about the study in general: Many expanded lesional clones were found to persist in scalp and blood during tofacitinib treatment, and relapse after treatment cessation may be partly explained by this persistence. Unlike mouse skin, where gammadelta T cells dominate, normal human skin contains resident alphabeta T cells that get sequenced too, which complicates analysis of the scalp TCR repertoire. Tofacitinib significantly decreased scalp clonality and the number of expanded CD8+ clones among the top 100 scalp clones. Compared with normal scalp, lesional scalp had higher clonality and more expanded CD8+ clones, particularly in alopecia totalis/universalis, a pattern that suggests antigenic drive. Shared TCR sequences between patients were less evident than in mice, which may be partly attributable to HLA diversity in the patient population. Because the treated cohort was small and included a single nonresponder, larger studies are needed to assess links between baseline CD8+ expansion and response.

As concerns this clone: What antigen it recognizes has not been identified. Base qualities are not provided; no much larger clone lies one nucleotide away.

Preparation of the library involved the immunoSEQ multiplex PCR assay. RNA was extracted from all samples and reverse transcribed into cDNA as template for TCR sequencing. SuperScript III was used for first-strand cDNA synthesis, primed with a 2:1 mix of oligo-dT and random hexamers. A synthetic immune receptor repertoire was used to measure amplification bias, and any remaining bias was corrected computationally. The source study handled its data this way. After raw reads were preprocessed to remove errors, the CDR3 was defined following IMGT conventions as running from the conserved cysteine to phenylalanine. Clonality was computed by normalizing Shannon entropy by log2 of the number of productive unique TCRs and subtracting the result from 1. Scalp TCRbeta sequences were cross-referenced with sorted blood CD4 and CD8 repertoires so that the CD4 or CD8 identity of scalp clones could be inferred. Sourced from immuneACCESS, this table was stored by TCRdb with only in-frame sequences that have V and J called. A share of the clones is absent; for the studies checked, an unresolved V gene accounts for under half, and the remainder has no known explanation. Clone size and the V and J calls come from that table; the DNA yielded D and trimming. This sample has over 150,000 clones in its table, and about 60% of those were observed once. Over 0.55% of the sample comes from the top ten.

Its CDR3 holds 15 amino acids, cysteine through phenylalanine. This entry keeps only the CDR3 DNA: 45 bases, framed from base 1. At the junction V is shortened by 1 base and J by 7 bases; bases outside the gene matches: 6. In the germline V gene (reference sequence), CDR1 corresponds to LNHDA and CDR2 to SQIVND. Sequencing was performed on CD4+ T cells sorted from blood, taken at week 4, from a patient treated with tofacitinib. The origin of this receptor is a human donor with alopecia areata. The rearrangement combines TRBV19 with TRBJ2-2, and 7 junctional nucleotides match TRBD2. The CDR3 region: CASSIAGTTHGELFF. The base sequence is TGTGCCAGTAGTATAGCAGGGACTACCCACGGGGAGCTGTTTTTT.